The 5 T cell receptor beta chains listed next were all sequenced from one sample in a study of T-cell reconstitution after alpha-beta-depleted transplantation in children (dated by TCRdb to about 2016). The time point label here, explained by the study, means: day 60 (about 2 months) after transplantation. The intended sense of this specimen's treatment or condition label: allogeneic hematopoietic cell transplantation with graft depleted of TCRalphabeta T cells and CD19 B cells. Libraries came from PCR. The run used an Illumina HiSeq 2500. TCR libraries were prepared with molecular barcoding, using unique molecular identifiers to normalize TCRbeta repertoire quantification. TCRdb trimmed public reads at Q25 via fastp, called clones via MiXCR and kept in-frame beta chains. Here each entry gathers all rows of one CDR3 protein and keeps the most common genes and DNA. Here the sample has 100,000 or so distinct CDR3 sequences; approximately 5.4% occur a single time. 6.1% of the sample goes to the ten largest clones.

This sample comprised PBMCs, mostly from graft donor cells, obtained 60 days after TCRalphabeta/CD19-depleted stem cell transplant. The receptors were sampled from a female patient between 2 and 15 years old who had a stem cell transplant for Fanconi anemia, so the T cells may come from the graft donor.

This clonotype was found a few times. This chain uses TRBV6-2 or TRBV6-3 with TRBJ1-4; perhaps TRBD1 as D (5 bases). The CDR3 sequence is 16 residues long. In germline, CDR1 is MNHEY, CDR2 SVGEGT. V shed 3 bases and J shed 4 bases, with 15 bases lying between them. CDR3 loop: CASSYSPGRFNEKLFF. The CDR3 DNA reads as TGTGCCAGCAGTTATTCCCCGGGACGGTTTAATGAAAAACTGTTTTTT.

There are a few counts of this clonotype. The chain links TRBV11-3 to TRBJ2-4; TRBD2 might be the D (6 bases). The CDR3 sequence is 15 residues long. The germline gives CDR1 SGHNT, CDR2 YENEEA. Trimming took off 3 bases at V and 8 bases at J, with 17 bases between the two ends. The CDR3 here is CASSFVGGTGDIQYF. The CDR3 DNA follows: TGTGCCAGCAGCTTTGTCGGCGGGACTGGGGACATTCAGTACTTC.

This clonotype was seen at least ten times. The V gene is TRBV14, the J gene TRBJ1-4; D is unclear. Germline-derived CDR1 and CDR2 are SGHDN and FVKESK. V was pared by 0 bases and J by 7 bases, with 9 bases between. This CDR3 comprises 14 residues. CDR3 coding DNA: TGTGCCAGCAGCCAAGAAAGGGTCGGTGAAAAACTGTTTTTT. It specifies CASSQERVGEKLFF. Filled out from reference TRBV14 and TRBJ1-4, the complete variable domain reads EAGVTQFPSHSVIEKGQTVTLRCDPISGHDNLYWYRRVMGKEIKFLLHFVKESKQDESGMPNNRFLAERTGGTYSTLKVQPAELEDSGVYFCASSQERVGEKLFFGSGTQLSVL.

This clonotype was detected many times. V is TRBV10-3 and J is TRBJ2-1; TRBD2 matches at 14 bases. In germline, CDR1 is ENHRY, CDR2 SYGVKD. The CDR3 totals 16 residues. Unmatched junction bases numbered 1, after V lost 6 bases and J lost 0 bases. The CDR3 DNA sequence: TGTGCCATCAGGGGGACTAGCGGGAGCTCCTACAATGAGCAGTTCTTC. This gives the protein CAIRGTSGSSYNEQFF.

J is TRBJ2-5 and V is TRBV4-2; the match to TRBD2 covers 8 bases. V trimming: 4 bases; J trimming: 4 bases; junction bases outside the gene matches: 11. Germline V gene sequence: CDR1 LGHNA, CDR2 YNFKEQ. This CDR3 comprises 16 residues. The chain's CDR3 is CASSRPPGGGIETQYF. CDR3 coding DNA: TGTGCCAGCAGCCGACCCCCGGGCGGGGGGATAGAGACCCAGTACTTC.